These T cell receptor beta chains were read from a single sample in a study of Graves' ophthalmopathy and Graves' hyperthyroidism. TCRdb passed the multiplex PCR reads through MiXCR, listing each CDR3 protein once. The sample holds approximately 1.2 million distinct CDR3 sequences, about 40% seen once. Sequences were obtained from peripheral blood or thyroid tissue (not recorded which). All receptors derive from an adult man with Graves' hyperthyroidism. CDR3s include the opening cysteine and the closing phenylalanine or tryptophan. A D gene is named only where the DNA matches it firmly. Not all rows give a size; the values are once, few, many and, for expanded clones, a class.

d_gene	abundance	v_gene	j_gene	CDR3nt	CDR3aa
TRBD1	few	TRBV12-3/TRBV12-4	TRBJ2-7	TGTGCCAGCAGTTTGGGGACAGAACCTTACGAGCAGTACTTC	CASSLGTEPYEQYF
.	few	TRBV29-1	TRBJ1-2	TGCAGCGTTGAAAGCTGGGGTGTTAACTATGGCTACACCTTC	CSVESWGVNYGYTF
.	.	TRBV6-5	TRBJ1-1	TGTGCCAGCAGTTACCAAGGACTCGTGAACACTGAAGCTTTCTTT	CASSYQGLVNTEAFF
TRBD2	few	TRBV29-1	TRBJ2-3	TGCAGCGTTGAAGGGTTAGCGGGGGTCCCCACAGATACGCAGTATTTT	CSVEGLAGVPTDTQYF
TRBD1	.	TRBV28	TRBJ1-6	TGTGCCAGCAGATCGACAGGGGGCGCCAACAGAAAACCCCTCCACTTT	CASRSTGGANRKPLHF
.	few	TRBV12-3/TRBV12-4	TRBJ2-2	TGTGCTAGTGGCCTAAGGTCCGGGGAGCTGTTTTTT	CASGLRSGELFF
.	many	TRBV6-5	TRBJ2-6	TGTGCCAGCAGCTTGGGAGGTGTGCCTCGGACTGGGGCCAACGTCCTGACTTTC	CASSLGGVPRTGANVLTF
TRBD2	few	TRBV5-5	TRBJ2-7	TGTGCCAGCAACGGACTAGCGGGGGATGACGCCTACGAGCAGTACTTC	CASNGLAGDDAYEQYF
TRBD2	many	TRBV2	TRBJ2-2	TGTGCCAGTCGACTAGCGCGGACCGGGGAGCTGTTTTTT	CASRLARTGELFF
.	many	TRBV7-2	TRBJ1-6	TGTGCCAGCAGCTACGAGGCGGGGGCGAATTCACCCCTCCACTTT	CASSYEAGANSPLHF
.	many	TRBV7-2	TRBJ2-7	TGTGCCAGCAGCTTAGCCAAAGGACCAAACTACGAGCAGTACTTC	CASSLAKGPNYEQYF
TRBD1	.	TRBV10-2	TRBJ1-2	TGTGCCAGCGCTCCCCTGACAGGGGCCGGGGGCTACACCTTC	CASAPLTGAGGYTF
TRBD2	once	TRBV7-9	TRBJ2-5	TGTGCCAGCAGTCCAGCGGGACTAGCGGGAGAAGGCGAGACCCAGTACTTC	CASSPAGLAGEGETQYF
TRBD1	.	TRBV5-5	TRBJ1-1	TGTGCCAGCAGCTCGACAGGGTTTGCTGAAGCTTTCTTT	CASSSTGFAEAFF
TRBD1	.	TRBV11-1	TRBJ1-1	TGTGCCAGCCGCCTAGGGACAGGGGTGAACACTGAAGCTTTCTTT	CASRLGTGVNTEAFF
.	few	TRBV20-1	TRBJ2-5	TGCAGTGCTGGCCCCCCGGGCGACGAGACCCAGTACTTC	CSAGPPGDETQYF
TRBD1	.	TRBV10-3	TRBJ1-5	TGTGCCATCAGCAATCGGGACAGGGAACAGCCCCAGCATTTT	CAISNRDREQPQHF
.	.	TRBV7-9	TRBJ1-2	TGTGCCAGCAGCTTGACAGGCTACTATGGCTACGCCTTC	CASSLTGYYGYAF
TRBD1	many	TRBV7-9	TRBJ1-6	TGTGCCAGCAGCTCAGACAGGGGTAATTCACCCCTCCACTTT	CASSSDRGNSPLHF
.	few	TRBV5-1	TRBJ2-5	TGCGCCAGCAGCATAGAGACAGAGATCAGGGCGACCCAGTACTTC	CASSIETEIRATQYF
.	.	TRBV12-3/TRBV12-4	TRBJ2-6	TGTGCCAGCAGTTCCCACTCCTCAGGTGGGGCCAACGTCCTGACTTTC	CASSSHSSGGANVLTF
.	.	TRBV10-3	TRBJ1-5	TGTGCCACTGAGCGGGGGGACATCGTGAAGACCCAGCATTTT	CATERGDIVKTQHF
.	many	TRBV9	TRBJ1-5	TGTGCCAGCAGCGCCCAGGGCGGCGGTCAGCCCCAGCATTTT	CASSAQGGGQPQHF
.	few	TRBV29-1	TRBJ2-7	TGCAGCGGAAGACAGAGGGGTGGCTACGAGCAGTACTTC	CSGRQRGGYEQYF
TRBD2	.	TRBV15	TRBJ2-1	TGTGCCACCAGCAGCCCGACTAGCGGGAGGGTTGGGGAGCAGTTCTTC	CATSSPTSGRVGEQFF
.	.	TRBV2	TRBJ2-5	TGTGCCAGCAGAGTGATAGAGACCCAGTACTTC	CASRVIETQYF
TRBD2	.	TRBV5-6	TRBJ2-7	TGTGCCAGCAGCTTGCTGGCTAGCGGGAGATACGAGCAGTACTTC	CASSLLASGRYEQYF
TRBD2	many	TRBV10-1	TRBJ2-5	TGCGCCAGCAGTGGAGCGCGGGGGGCCCGCCAAGAGACCCAGTACTTC	CASSGARGARQETQYF
TRBD2	few	TRBV7-9	TRBJ2-7	TGTGCCAGCAGCTCTGGCTCCAATCGGGAGGATTACTACGAGCAGTACTTC	CASSSGSNREDYYEQYF
.	.	TRBV11-2	TRBJ2-5	TGTGCCAGCAGCTTAGGATGGGCGGGGCGAGAGACCCAGTACTTC	CASSLGWAGRETQYF
.	many	TRBV7-9	TRBJ1-5	TGTGCCAGCAGCTTAGTTACGGAGAGCGATCAGCCCCAGCATTTT	CASSLVTESDQPQHF
TRBD2	.	TRBV3-1	TRBJ2-5	TGTGCCAGCAGCCAAGATCGGGGGGGGCCAGAGACCCAGTACTTC	CASSQDRGGPETQYF
.	.	TRBV25-1	TRBJ2-7	TGTGCCAGCAGCGGGGCGCAGGGGTTTTACGAGCAGTACTTC	CASSGAQGFYEQYF
.	many	TRBV5-8	TRBJ1-2	TGTGCCAGCAGCTTGTTCACAGGGACCAACTATGGCTACACCTTC	CASSLFTGTNYGYTF